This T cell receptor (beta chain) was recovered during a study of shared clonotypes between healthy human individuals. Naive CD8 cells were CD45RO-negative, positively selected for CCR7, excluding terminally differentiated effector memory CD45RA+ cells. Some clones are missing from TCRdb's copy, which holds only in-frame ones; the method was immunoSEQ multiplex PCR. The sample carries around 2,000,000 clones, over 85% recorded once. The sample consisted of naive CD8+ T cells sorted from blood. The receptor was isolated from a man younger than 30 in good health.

CDR3 coding DNA: TGTGCCAGTAGTATAGCTCCGGTATCGAACACTGAAGCTTTCTTT. It translates to CASSIAPVSNTEAFF. J is TRBJ1-1 and V is TRBV19; the D is unclear. Germline CDR1 and CDR2: LNHDA and SQIVND (reference sequence). V was clipped by 1 base and J by 1 base, with 10 bases between them. This CDR3 spans 15 amino acids. Based on the CDR3 plus reference TRBV19 and TRBJ1-1, the full variable domain is DGGITQSPKYLFRKEGQNVTLSCEQNLNHDAMYWYRQDPGQGLRLIYYSQIVNDFQKGDIAEGYSVSREKKESFPLTVTSAQKNPTAFYLCASSIAPVSNTEAFFGQGTRLTVV.